These 27 T cell receptor beta chains came from one sample sequenced in a study of blood T cell repertoires in COVID-19. The protocol was immunoSEQ multiplex PCR, while the TCRdb copy is restricted to in-frame clones and leaves out a portion. The sample shows under 90,000 clones, 87% of them seen only once. Sequenced material: peripheral blood. Every receptor here comes from a woman aged 45 to 65 with COVID-19, enrolled during active disease.

This clone was seen a single time. The J gene is TRBJ2-1, the V gene TRBV7-9; 8 positions agree with TRBD1. Germline CDR1 is SEHNR and CDR2 is FQNEAQ (reference sequence). The CDR3 length is 15 residues. Germline trimming cut 0 bases from V and 5 bases from J; bases unmatched to any gene: 3. The CDR3 here is CASSLATGGNNEQFF. The DNA for the CDR3 is TGTGCCAGCAGCTTAGCAACAGGGGGTAACAATGAGCAGTTCTTC.

The genes are TRBV28 and TRBJ1-1; maybe TRBD1 (6 bases). CDR1 and CDR2 (germline): MDHEN, SYDVKM. The CDR3 spans 13 residues. Trimming shortened V by 4 bases and J by 4 bases, and 10 bases separated the two germline ends. Here the CDR3 reads CASSSGVGTEAFF. In nucleotides, the CDR3 is TGTGCCAGCAGTTCAGGGGTGGGCACTGAAGCTTTCTTT. Full variable domain (missing parts from reference TRBV28 and TRBJ1-1): DVKVTQSSRYLVKRTGEKVFLECVQDMDHENMFWYRQDPGLGLRLIYFSYDVKMKEKGDIPEGYSVSREKKERFSLILESASTNQTSMYLCASSSGVGTEAFFGQGTRLTVV.

The V call is TRBV7-2, the J call TRBJ2-3; D is possibly TRBD2 (5 bases). CDR1 is SGHTA, CDR2 FQGNSA, per germline. The CDR3 consists of 14 residues. Trimming removed 1 base at V and 2 bases at J, with 7 bases between. The CDR3, as DNA: TGTGCCAGCAGCTTAGTCGGGGTCACAGATACGCAGTATTTT. It translates to CASSLVGVTDTQYF.

This clone was detected only a few times. The chain employs TRBV19 and TRBJ2-7, with D possibly being TRBD1 (6 bases). The CDR3 spans 14 residues. Germline CDR1 reads LNHDA; CDR2 reads SQIVND (reference sequence). Trimming removed 3 bases from V and 3 bases from J, with 12 bases in between. The CDR3, as DNA: TGTGCCAGTAGTATCCTTGGACAGAGCTACGAGCAGTACTTC. Amino acids: CASSILGQSYEQYF.

This clone was seen a handful of times. This chain links TRBV19 with TRBJ1-5; the D gene is possibly TRBD1 (6 bases). The CDR3 runs to 16 residues. Between the trimmed V and J ends, which lost 3 bases and 4 bases, there was a span of 16 bases. Germline CDR1 reads LNHDA; CDR2 reads SQIVND (reference sequence). The CDR3 DNA reads TGTGCCAGTAGTATGGTCCGCGGCAGGGGAAATCAGCCCCAGCATTTT. It specifies CASSMVRGRGNQPQHF.

This clone was seen only once. V and J are TRBV27 and TRBJ2-1; TRBD2 matches at 8 bases. V shed 4 bases and J 7 bases; nucleotides not matched to a gene: 12. This CDR3 is 16 amino acids long. Germline CDR1 MNHEY, CDR2 SMNVEV (reference sequence). The CDR3 DNA reads TGTGCCAGCAGTTCCCCTGGCCAGCGGGAGTTGAATGAGCAGTTCTTC. Translated, it gives CASSSPGQRELNEQFF.

The chain combines TRBV20-1 with TRBJ2-7; 11 bases line up with TRBD2. Germline values: CDR1 DFQATT, CDR2 SNEGSKA (reference sequence). This CDR3 has 15 residues. V shed 3 bases and J 2 bases; nucleotides not matched to a gene: 6. CDR3 residues: CSASPRLAGTYEQYF. CDR3 nucleotide sequence: TGCAGTGCTAGTCCTCGACTAGCGGGGACCTACGAGCAGTACTTC.

The rearrangement links TRBV10-1 to TRBJ2-7, with a tentative D call TRBD1 (6 bases). The CDR3 has 14 amino acids. V was cut by 1 base and J by 4 bases, with 11 bases left in between. From germline, CDR1 is WNHNN and CDR2 SYGVQD (reference sequence). CDR3 loop: CASSEYRVPYEQYF. The CDR3, as DNA: TGCGCCAGCAGTGAGTACAGGGTTCCGTACGAGCAGTACTTC.

V usage is TRBV12-3 or TRBV12-4 and J usage is TRBJ2-1; maybe TRBD2 (5 bases). V was clipped by 3 bases and J by 7 bases, with 10 bases between them. This CDR3 region has 13 residues. This CDR3 is CASSLGAVNEQFF. DNA of the CDR3: TGTGCCAGCAGTTTGGGAGCGGTTAATGAGCAGTTCTTC.

There are a few counts of this clone. The chain employs TRBV4-2 and TRBJ1-5, with 8 bases identical to TRBD1. Trimming removed 6 bases from V and 5 bases from J; junction bases left unmatched: 12. The CDR3 is 16 residues long. Germline lookup yields CDR1 LGHNA and CDR2 YNFKEQ. Written as DNA, the CDR3 is TGTGCCAGCAGGGAACAGGGGGGACAGGCACATCAGCCCCAGCATTTT. Translating it yields CASREQGGQAHQPQHF.

The chain couples TRBV27 to TRBJ2-5, with D possibly matching TRBD1 (5 bases). CDR1 and CDR2 from the germline V gene are MNHEY and SMNVEV (reference sequence). V gave up 3 bases and J gave up 0 bases, with 8 bases separating them. This CDR3 spans 14 amino acids. The CDR3 spells CASSFQGNQETQYF. CDR3 coding DNA: TGTGCCAGCAGTTTCCAGGGAAACCAAGAGACCCAGTACTTC.

The rearrangement links TRBV18 to TRBJ2-1, with 12 bases matching TRBD2. The CDR3 spans 16 residues. V shed 4 bases and J 6 bases; nucleotides not matched to a gene: 7. Per the germline V gene, CDR1 is KGHSH and CDR2 is LQKENI. CDR3 region: CASSLKTSGSINEQFF. In nucleotides, the CDR3 is TGTGCCAGCTCACTCAAGACTAGCGGGAGCATCAATGAGCAGTTCTTC.

The chain recombines TRBV24-1 with TRBJ2-7; 10 bases are a match to TRBD1. This CDR3 has 16 residues. Trimming removed 11 bases from V and 4 bases from J; junction bases left unmatched: 16. Germline lookup yields CDR1 KGHDR and CDR2 SFDVKD. The CDR3 DNA reads as TGTGCCATCGAACCGGGGAAGGGACAGGGGATGTACGAGCAGTACTTC. Amino acids: CAIEPGKGQGMYEQYF.

This chain uses TRBV19 with TRBJ2-2; D is possibly TRBD1 (9 bases). CDR1 and CDR2 from the germline V gene are LNHDA and SQIVND (reference sequence). This CDR3 spans 23 amino acids. V was pared by 0 bases and J by 6 bases, with 35 bases between. CDR3: CASSIEAGTGSGRLSGRPGELFF. In DNA form, the CDR3 reads TGTGCCAGTAGTATAGAGGCCGGGACAGGGTCCGGCAGGTTGAGCGGGAGACCCGGGGAGCTGTTTTTT.

This clone occurred once. The chain is built from TRBV11-2 and TRBJ2-5; TRBD2 agrees at 14 bases. The CDR3 runs to 17 residues. Germline CDR1 SGHAT, CDR2 FQNNGV. The ends lost 2 bases at V and 5 bases at J; junction bases unmatched: 7. CDR3 DNA: TGTGCCAGCAGCTTAAGGGGACTAGCGGGAGATGTTGAGACCCAGTACTTC. Encoded protein: CASSLRGLAGDVETQYF.

V and J are TRBV7-2 and TRBJ1-2, with 8 bases matching TRBD1. The CDR3 loop spans 14 amino acids. The germline V gene encodes CDR1 SGHTA and CDR2 FQGNSA. Unmatched junction bases numbered 7, after V lost 5 bases and J lost 5 bases. The DNA for the CDR3 is TGTGCCAGCAGCCCTGACAGGGGTCCTTATGGCTACACCTTC. It specifies CASSPDRGPYGYTF. Full variable domain (remainder filled in from reference TRBV7-2 and TRBJ1-2): GAGVSQSPSNKVTEKGKDVELRCDPISGHTALYWYRQSLGQGLEFLIYFQGNSAPDKSGLPSDRFSAERTGGSVSTLTIQRTQQEDSAVYLCASSPDRGPYGYTFGSGTRLTVV.

This chain links TRBV7-3 with TRBJ2-3, with 7 bases lining up with TRBD2. The CDR3 has 16 amino acids. After removal of 0 bases from V and 5 bases from J, the junction contained 8 bases not matched to a gene. The germline V gene encodes CDR1 SGHTA and CDR2 FQGTGA. Here the CDR3 reads CASSLTLAGRRDTQYF. The DNA of the CDR3 is TGTGCCAGCAGCTTAACCTTGGCCGGGAGGAGAGATACGCAGTATTTT. The complete variable domain, with remaining parts taken from reference TRBV7-3 and TRBJ2-3, reads GAGVSQTPSNKVTEKGKYVELRCDPISGHTALYWYRQSLGQGPEFLIYFQGTGAADDSGLPNDRFFAVRPEGSVSTLKIQRTERGDSAVYLCASSLTLAGRRDTQYFGPGTRLTVL.

The chain has TRBV5-1 and TRBJ2-2; 9 bases align to TRBD2. V was clipped by 2 bases and J by 4 bases; unmatched bases: 3. Looked up from germline, CDR1 is SGHRS and CDR2 is YFSETQ. This CDR3 has 15 amino acids. Written as DNA, the CDR3 is TGCGCCAGCAGCTTAGCGGGAGGAAGCACCGGGGAGCTGTTTTTT. The encoded protein is CASSLAGGSTGELFF.

The rearrangement joins TRBV27 to TRBJ2-7; 9 bases are a match to TRBD1. Looked up from germline, CDR1 is MNHEY and CDR2 is SMNVEV (reference sequence). The ends lost 6 bases at V and 3 bases at J; junction bases unmatched: 12. The CDR3 is 16 amino acids. CDR3 sequence reads: CASSPRGPGQGYEQYF. The CDR3 DNA reads TGTGCCAGCAGCCCCCGGGGGCCGGGACAGGGCTACGAGCAGTACTTC.

This chain uses TRBV7-9 with TRBJ2-3; D unclear. V was shortened by 4 bases and J by 3 bases, with 2 bases between the two germline ends. The germline CDR1 and CDR2 sequences are SEHNR and FQNEAQ (reference sequence). The CDR3 spans 11 residues. CDR3: CASSSTDTQYF. CDR3 sequence (DNA): TGTGCCAGCAGCTCGACAGATACGCAGTATTTT.

The chain joins TRBV18 to TRBJ2-7; 9 positions agree with TRBD2. CDR1 KGHSH and CDR2 LQKENI come from the germline V gene. The ends lost 3 bases at V and 0 bases at J; junction bases unmatched: 9. There are 17 residues in the CDR3. CDR3 sequence (DNA): TGTGCCAGCTCACCGAGGACTAGCGTTGCGAGCTCCTACGAGCAGTACTTC. Translating it yields CASSPRTSVASSYEQYF.

This clone was counted a single time. The chain joins TRBV3-1 (or the pseudogene TRBV3-2) to TRBJ1-6; 7 nucleotides agree with TRBD1. The ends lost 6 bases at V and 7 bases at J; junction bases unmatched: 3. Per the germline V gene, CDR1 is LGHDT and CDR2 is YNNKEL (reference sequence). The CDR3 consists of 13 residues. This chain's CDR3 is CASRGGQNSPLHF. The DNA for the CDR3 is TGTGCCAGCAGGGGGGGACAGAATTCACCCCTCCACTTT.

This clone was seen more than once but under ten times. The rearrangement uses TRBV5-3 and TRBJ2-1; D might be TRBD2 (6 bases). TRBV5-3 is annotated as an ORF whose role is uncertain. The germline V and J ends were trimmed by 4 bases and 6 bases, with 20 bases remaining between them. The CDR3 is 16 residues long. DNA of the CDR3: TGTGCCAGAAGCACCCAGGACGCTCACGGGGGCAATGAGCAGTTCTTC. Translation gives CARSTQDAHGGNEQFF.

V and J are TRBV3-1 (or the pseudogene TRBV3-2) and TRBJ2-7, with D tentatively TRBD1 (7 bases). Trimming cost V 2 bases and J 1 base, with 9 bases left between them. The CDR3 covers 14 residues. Looked up from germline, CDR1 is LGHDT and CDR2 is YNNKEL (reference sequence). The CDR3 DNA follows: TGTGCCAGCAGCCAACAGGGGGGTTCCTACGAGCAGTACTTC. As protein: CASSQQGGSYEQYF.

The chain's CDR3 is CASSLKVGQALGEQYF. The CDR3 bases are TGCGCCAGCAGCTTGAAAGTGGGACAGGCCCTTGGAGAGCAGTACTTC. The chain recombines TRBV5-1 with TRBJ2-7; 8 bases match TRBD1. Germline V gives CDR1 SGHRS, CDR2 YFSETQ. The CDR3 length is 16 residues. V lost 1 base to trimming and J lost 7 bases; unmatched junction nucleotides: 13. Based on the CDR3 plus reference TRBV5-1 and TRBJ2-7, the full variable domain is KAGVTQTPRYLIKTRGQQVTLSCSPISGHRSVSWYQQTPGQGLQFLFEYFSETQRNKGNFPGRFSGRQFSNSRSEMNVSTLELGDSALYLCASSLKVGQALGEQYFGPGTRLTVT.

This chain links TRBV5-4 with TRBJ2-3; D not resolved. Trimming removed 5 bases from V and 3 bases from J, with 10 bases in between. Germline V gene data show CDR1 as SGHNT and CDR2 as YYREEE (reference sequence). CDR3 size: 13 residues. The DNA of the CDR3 is TGTGCCAGCAGTTCTCTAGTGACAGATACGCAGTATTTT. Protein product: CASSSLVTDTQYF. Full variable domain (outside the CDR3, taken from reference TRBV5-4 and TRBJ2-3): ETGVTQSPTHLIKTRGQQVTLRCSSQSGHNTVSWYQQALGQGPQFIFQYYREEENGRGNFPPRFSGLQFPNYSSELNVNALELDDSALYLCASSSLVTDTQYFGPGTRLTVL.

This chain joins TRBV6-1 and TRBJ2-3; D possibly corresponds to TRBD2 (7 bases). From germline, CDR1 is MNHNS and CDR2 SASEGT. Between the trimmed V and J ends, which lost 4 bases and 5 bases, there was a span of 25 bases. The CDR3 is 18 amino acids. The CDR3 region has the DNA TGTGCCAGCAGTGTCATACCCGGGGGAGCGGGACAAATAGATACGCAGTATTTT. As protein: CASSVIPGGAGQIDTQYF.